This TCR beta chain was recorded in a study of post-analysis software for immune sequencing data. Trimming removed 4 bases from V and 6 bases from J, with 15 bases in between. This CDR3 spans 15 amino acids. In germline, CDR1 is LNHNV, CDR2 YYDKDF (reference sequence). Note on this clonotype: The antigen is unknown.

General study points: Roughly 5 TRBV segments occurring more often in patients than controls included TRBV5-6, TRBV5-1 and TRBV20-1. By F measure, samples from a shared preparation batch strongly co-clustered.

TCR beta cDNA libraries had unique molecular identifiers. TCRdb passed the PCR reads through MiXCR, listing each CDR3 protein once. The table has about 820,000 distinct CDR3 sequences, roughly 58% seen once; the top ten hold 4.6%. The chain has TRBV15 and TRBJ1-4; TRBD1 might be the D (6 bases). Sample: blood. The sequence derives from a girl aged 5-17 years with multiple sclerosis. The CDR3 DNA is TGTGCCACCAGCACATGGACAGAGCGTGATGAAAAACTGTTTTTT. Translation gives CATSTWTERDEKLFF.